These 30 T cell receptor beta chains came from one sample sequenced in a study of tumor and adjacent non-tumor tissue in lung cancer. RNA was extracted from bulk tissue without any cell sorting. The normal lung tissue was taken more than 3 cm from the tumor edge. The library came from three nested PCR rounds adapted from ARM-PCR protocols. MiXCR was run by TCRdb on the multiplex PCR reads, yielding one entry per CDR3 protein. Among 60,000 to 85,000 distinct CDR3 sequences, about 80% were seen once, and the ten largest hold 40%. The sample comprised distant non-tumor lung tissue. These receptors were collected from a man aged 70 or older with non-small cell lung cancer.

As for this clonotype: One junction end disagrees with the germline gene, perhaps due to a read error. The CDR3 is CDSSYYGGRSYNEQFF. For the CDR3, the DNA is TGTGACAGCAGTTATTACGGGGGCCGATCCTACAATGAGCAGTTCTTC. This chain joins TRBV6-5 and TRBJ2-1, with D possibly being TRBD1 or TRBD2 (6 bases each). The V gene's germline CDR1 is MNHEY and CDR2 SVGAGI. CDR3 length: 16 amino acids.

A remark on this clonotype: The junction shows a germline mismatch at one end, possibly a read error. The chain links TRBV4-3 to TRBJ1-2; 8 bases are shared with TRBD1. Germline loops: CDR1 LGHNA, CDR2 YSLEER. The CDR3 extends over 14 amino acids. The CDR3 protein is CASSQELGTGRNTF. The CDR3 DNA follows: TGTGCCAGCAGCCAAGAACTCGGGACAGGACGCAACACCTTC.

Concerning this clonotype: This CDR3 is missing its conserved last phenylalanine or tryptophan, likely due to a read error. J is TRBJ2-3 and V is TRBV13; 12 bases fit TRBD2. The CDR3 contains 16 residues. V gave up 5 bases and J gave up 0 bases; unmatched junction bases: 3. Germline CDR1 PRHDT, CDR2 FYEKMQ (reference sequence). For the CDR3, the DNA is TGTGCCAGCAGCAAAGGGACTAGCGGGAGCACAGATACGCAGTATATT. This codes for CASSKGTSGSTDTQYI.

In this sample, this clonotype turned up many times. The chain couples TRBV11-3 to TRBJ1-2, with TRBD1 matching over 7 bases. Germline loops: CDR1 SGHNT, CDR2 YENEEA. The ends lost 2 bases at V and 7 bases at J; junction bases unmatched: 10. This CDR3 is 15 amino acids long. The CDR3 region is CASSLIKGAESGYTF. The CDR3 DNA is TGTGCCAGCAGCTTAATTAAGGGGGCTGAGAGTGGCTACACCTTC.

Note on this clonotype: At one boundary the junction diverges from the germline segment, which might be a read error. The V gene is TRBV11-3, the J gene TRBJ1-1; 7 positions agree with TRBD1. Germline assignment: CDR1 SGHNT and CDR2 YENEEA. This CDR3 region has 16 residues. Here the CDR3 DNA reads TGTGCCAGTAGCTTCAGGGACAGAACCATGAAAACTGAAGATTTCTTT. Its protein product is CASSFRDRTMKTEDFF.

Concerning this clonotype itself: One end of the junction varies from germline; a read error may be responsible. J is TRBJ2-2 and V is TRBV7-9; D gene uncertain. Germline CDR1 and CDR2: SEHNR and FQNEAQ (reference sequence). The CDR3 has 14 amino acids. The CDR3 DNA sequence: TGTGCCAGCAGCATAGCAGGTTCCACCGGGGAGCTGTTTTTT. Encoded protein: CASSIAGSTGELFF. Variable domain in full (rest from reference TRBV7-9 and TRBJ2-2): DTGVSQNPRHKITKRGQNVTFRCDPISEHNRLYWYRQTLGQGPEFLTYFQNEAQLEKSRLLSDRFSAERPKGSFSTLEIQRTEQGDSAMYLCASSIAGSTGELFFGEGSRLTVL.

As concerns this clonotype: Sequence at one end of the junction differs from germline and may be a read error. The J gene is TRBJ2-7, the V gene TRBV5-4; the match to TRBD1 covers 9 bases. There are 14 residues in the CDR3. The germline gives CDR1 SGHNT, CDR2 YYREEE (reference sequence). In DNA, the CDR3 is TGTGCCAGCAGTTTAACACAGGGGGCGGGGGAGCAATACTTC. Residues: CASSLTQGAGEQYF.

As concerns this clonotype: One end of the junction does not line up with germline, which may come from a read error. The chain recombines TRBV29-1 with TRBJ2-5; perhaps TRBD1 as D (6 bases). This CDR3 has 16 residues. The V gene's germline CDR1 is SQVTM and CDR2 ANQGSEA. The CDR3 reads CSAKSYLQTGQETLYF. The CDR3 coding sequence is TGTAGCGCCAAGTCCTACCTCCAGACAGGTCAAGAGACCCTGTACTTC.

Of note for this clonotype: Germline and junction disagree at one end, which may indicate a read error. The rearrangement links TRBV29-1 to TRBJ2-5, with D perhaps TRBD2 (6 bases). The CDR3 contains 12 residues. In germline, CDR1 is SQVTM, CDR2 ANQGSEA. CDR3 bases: TGCAGCGTTGGACTCTCGGGAGAGACACAGTACTTC. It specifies CSVGLSGETQYF.

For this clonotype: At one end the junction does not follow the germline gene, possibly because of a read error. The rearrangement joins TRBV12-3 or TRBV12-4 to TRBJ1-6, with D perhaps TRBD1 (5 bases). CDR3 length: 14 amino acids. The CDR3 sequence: CASTLWGTQSPLHF. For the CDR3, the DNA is TGTGCCAGCACTTTATGGGGGACGCAATCTCCCCTCCACTTT.

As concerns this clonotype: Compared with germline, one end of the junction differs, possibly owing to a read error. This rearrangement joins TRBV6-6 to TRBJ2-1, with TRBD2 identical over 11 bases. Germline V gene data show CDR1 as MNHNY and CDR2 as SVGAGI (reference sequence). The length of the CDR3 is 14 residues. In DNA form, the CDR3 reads TGTGTCAGCAGCTCCACTAGCGGGAGTAATGAGCAGTCCTTC. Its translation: CVSSSTSGSNEQSF.

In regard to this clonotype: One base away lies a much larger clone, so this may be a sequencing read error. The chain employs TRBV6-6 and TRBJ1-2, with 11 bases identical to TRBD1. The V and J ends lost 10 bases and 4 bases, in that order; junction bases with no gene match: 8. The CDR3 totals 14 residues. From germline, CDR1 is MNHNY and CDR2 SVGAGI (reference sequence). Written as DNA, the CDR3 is TGTGCCAACACCCCGGACAGGGGGCTCTATGGCTACACCTTC. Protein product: CANTPDRGLYGYTF.

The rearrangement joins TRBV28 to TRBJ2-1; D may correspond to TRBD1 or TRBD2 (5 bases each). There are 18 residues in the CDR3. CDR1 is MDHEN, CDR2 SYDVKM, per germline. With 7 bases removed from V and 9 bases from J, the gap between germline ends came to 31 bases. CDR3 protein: CASTRPLRWGSRHSEQFF. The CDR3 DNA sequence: TGTGCCAGCACCCGACCCCTTAGATGGGGGAGCCGTCATAGTGAGCAGTTCTTC.

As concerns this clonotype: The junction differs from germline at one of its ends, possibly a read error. The CDR3 DNA follows: TGTGCCAGGGAGGGACTAGCGGAGCTTGCCCTATACAATGAGAAGTTCTTC. Translation: CAREGLAELALYNEKFF. The J gene is TRBJ2-1, the V gene TRBV2; 11 positions match TRBD2. This CDR3 spans 17 amino acids. Germline values: CDR1 SNHLY, CDR2 FYNNEI. The variable domain in full, with the rest retrieved from reference TRBV2 and TRBJ2-1, is EPEVTQTPSHQVTQMGQEVILRCVPISNHLYFYWYRQILGQKVEFLVSFYNNEISEKSEIFDDQFSVERPDGSNFTLKIRSTKLEDSAMYFCAREGLAELALYNEKFFGPGTRLTVL.

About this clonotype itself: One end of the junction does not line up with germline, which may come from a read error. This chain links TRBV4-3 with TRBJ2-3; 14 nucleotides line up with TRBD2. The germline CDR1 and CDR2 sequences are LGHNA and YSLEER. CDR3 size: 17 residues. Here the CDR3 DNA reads TGCGCCAGCAGCCAAGATGGGACTAGCGGGAGAACAAATACACAGTATTTT. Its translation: CASSQDGTSGRTNTQYF.

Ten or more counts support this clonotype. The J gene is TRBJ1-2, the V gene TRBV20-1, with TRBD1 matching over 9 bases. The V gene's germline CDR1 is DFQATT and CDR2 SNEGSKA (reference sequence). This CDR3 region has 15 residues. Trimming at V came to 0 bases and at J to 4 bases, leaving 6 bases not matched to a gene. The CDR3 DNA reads TGCAGTGCTAGAGATGTGGAGGGACAGGGCTATGGCTACACCTTC. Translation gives CSARDVEGQGYGYTF.

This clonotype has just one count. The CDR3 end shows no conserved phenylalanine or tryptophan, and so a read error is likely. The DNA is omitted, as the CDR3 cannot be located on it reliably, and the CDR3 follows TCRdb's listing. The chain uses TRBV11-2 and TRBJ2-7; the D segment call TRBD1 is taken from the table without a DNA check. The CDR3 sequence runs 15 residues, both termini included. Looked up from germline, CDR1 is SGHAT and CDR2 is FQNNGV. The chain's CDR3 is CASSLDRGGRYEQYS.

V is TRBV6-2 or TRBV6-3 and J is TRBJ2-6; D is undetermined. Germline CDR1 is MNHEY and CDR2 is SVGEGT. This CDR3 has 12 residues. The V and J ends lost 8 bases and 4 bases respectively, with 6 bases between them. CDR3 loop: CASHTGANVLTF. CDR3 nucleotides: TGTGCCAGCCATACCGGGGCCAACGTCCTGACTTTC.

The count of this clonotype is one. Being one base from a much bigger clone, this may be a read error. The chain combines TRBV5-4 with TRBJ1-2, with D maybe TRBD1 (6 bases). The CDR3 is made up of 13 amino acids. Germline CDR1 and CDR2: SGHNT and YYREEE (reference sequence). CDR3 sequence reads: CANSLDRNYGYTF. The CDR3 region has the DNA TGTGCCAACAGCTTGGACAGAAACTATGGCTACACCTTC.

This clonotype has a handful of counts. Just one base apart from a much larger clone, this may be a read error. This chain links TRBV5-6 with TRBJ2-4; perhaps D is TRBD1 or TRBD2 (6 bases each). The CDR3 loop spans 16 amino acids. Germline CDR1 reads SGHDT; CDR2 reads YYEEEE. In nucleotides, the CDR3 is TGTGTCAGCAGCTCCGGCGGGACACCTCTCAAAAACATTCAGTACTTC. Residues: CVSSSGGTPLKNIQYF. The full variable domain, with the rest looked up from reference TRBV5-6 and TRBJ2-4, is DAGVTQSPTHLIKTRGQQVTLRCSPKSGHDTVSWYQQALGQGPQFIFQYYEEEERQRGNFPDRFSGHQFPNYSSELNVNALLLGDSALYLCVSSSGGTPLKNIQYFGAGTRLSVL.

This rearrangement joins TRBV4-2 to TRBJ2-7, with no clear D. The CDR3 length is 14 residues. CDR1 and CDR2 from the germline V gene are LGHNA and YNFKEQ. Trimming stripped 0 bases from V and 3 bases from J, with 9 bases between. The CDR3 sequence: CASSQDIGIYEQYF. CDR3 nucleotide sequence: TGTGCCAGCAGCCAAGATATAGGGATCTACGAGCAGTACTTC.

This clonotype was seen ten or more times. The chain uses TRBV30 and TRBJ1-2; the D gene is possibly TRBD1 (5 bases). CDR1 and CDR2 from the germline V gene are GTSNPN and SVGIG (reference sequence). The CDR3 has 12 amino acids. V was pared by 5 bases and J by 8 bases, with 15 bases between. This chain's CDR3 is CAWEYGARGYTF. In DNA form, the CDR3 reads TGTGCCTGGGAATACGGGGCCAGGGGCTACACCTTC.

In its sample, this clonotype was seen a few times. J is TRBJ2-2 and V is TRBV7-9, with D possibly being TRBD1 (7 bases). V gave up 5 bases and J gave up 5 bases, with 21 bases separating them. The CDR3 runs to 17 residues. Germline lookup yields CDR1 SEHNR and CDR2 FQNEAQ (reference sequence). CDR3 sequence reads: CASSRTSGGLGTGELFF. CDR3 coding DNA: TGTGCCAGCAGCCGAACCTCAGGGGGACTTGGGACCGGGGAGCTGTTTTTT.

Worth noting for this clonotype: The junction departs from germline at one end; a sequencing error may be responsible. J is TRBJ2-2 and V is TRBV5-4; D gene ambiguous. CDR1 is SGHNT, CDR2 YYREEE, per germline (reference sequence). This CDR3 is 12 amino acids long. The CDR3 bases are TGTGCTAGCAACTCAGACACGGGGGAGCTGTTTTTT. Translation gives CASNSDTGELFF.

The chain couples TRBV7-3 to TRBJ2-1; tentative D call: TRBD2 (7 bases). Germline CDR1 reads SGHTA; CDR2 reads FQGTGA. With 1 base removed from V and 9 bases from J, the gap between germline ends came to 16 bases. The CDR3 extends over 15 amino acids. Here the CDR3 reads CASSLRQAGVGEQFF. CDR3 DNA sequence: TGTGCCAGCAGCTTAAGACAGGCGGGGGTTGGTGAGCAGTTCTTC. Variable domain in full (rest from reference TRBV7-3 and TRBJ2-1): GAGVSQTPSNKVTEKGKYVELRCDPISGHTALYWYRQSLGQGPEFLIYFQGTGAADDSGLPNDRFFAVRPEGSVSTLKIQRTERGDSAVYLCASSLRQAGVGEQFFGPGTRLTVL.

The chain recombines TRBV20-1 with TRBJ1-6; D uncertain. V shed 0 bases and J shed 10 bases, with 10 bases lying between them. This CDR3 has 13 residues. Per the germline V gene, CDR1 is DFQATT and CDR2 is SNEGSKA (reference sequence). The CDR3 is CSARDGPGSPLHF. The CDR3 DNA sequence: TGCAGTGCTAGAGACGGACCCGGGTCACCCCTCCACTTT.

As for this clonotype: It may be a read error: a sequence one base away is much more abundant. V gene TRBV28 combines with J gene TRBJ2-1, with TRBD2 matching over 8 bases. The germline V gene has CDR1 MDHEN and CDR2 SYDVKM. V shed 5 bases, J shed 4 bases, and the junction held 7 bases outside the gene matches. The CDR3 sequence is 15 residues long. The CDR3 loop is CASSRAGDRYNEQFF. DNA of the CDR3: TGTGCCAGCAGTCGAGCGGGAGATCGTTACAATGAGCAGTTCTTC.

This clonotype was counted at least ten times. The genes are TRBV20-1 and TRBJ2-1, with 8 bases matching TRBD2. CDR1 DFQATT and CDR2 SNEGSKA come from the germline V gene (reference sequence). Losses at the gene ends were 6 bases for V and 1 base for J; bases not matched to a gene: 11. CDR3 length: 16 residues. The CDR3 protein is CSAGLAGGGSYNEQFF. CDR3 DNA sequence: TGCAGTGCCGGACTAGCCGGAGGAGGGTCCTACAATGAGCAGTTCTTC.

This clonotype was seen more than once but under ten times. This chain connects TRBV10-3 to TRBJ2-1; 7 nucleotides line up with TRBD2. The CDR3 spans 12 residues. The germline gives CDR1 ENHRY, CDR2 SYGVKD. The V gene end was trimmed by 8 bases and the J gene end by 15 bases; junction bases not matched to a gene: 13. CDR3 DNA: TGTGCCATCGGGCGGGAGATCAATGAACGGTTCTTC. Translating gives CAIGREINERFF.

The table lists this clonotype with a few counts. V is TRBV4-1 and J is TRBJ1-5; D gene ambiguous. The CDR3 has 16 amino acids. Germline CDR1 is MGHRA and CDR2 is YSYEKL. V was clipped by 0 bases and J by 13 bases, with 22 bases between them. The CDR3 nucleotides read TGCGCCAGCAGCCAAGAGCCGACCTATAGCAATAAGAAACAGCATTTT. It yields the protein CASSQEPTYSNKKQHF.